This T cell receptor (beta chain) originates from a study of human T cells and chemical hapten exposure. MiXCR, run by TCRdb on the RACE reads, gives a single entry per CDR3 protein. The sample includes 45,000 or so distinct CDR3 sequences, roughly 4.2% of them seen just once. Described time point: healthy volunteer bleed at 2 weeks. It was from unfractionated whole blood that total RNA was extracted. Trimming removed 7 bases from V and 3 bases from J, with 19 bases in between. Germline lookup yields CDR1 MNHEY and CDR2 SMNVEV (reference sequence). The CDR3 is made up of 15 amino acids. This clonotype came up many times.

V usage is TRBV27 and J usage is TRBJ2-7; TRBD1 or TRBD2 may be the D gene (5 bases each). The sample was whole blood. The clonotype originates from a human donor in good health. Some clones in this sample may be carry-over from other donors' samples. CDR3 sequence: CASTPDRGGNYEQYF. The CDR3 DNA reads as TGTGCCAGCACCCCTGACCGGGGCGGTAACTACGAGCAGTACTTC.